This T cell receptor (beta chain) was captured in a study of T cells in pancreatic ductal adenocarcinoma. Selected pancreatic ductal adenocarcinoma patients had undergone surgery without neoadjuvant therapy. With respect to this clone: Its antigen is unidentified.

Study-level points and caveats: Tumor and blood clonality did not differ significantly, about 0.11 versus 0.072. Tumor samples had fewer productive templates and approximately 7.9-fold fewer unique clonotypes than blood. Enrichment of CD45RO+ effector over naive T cells in tumors may bias clonality.

V was clipped by 6 bases and J by 4 bases, with 13 bases between them. The germline V gene encodes CDR1 MDHEN and CDR2 SYDVKM. This CDR3 is 13 amino acids long. Some clones are missing from TCRdb's copy, which holds only in-frame ones; the method was immunoSEQ multiplex PCR. Of 25,000 to 35,000 clones in the sample, around nine tenths were seen once. What was sequenced was PBMCs. This receptor was taken from a human donor with pancreatic ductal adenocarcinoma. The rearrangement links TRBV28 to TRBJ2-7, with D tentatively TRBD2 (5 bases). The CDR3 loop reads CASSPRRGYEQYF. CDR3 nucleotides: TGTGCCAGCAGCCCACGCAGAGGGTACGAGCAGTACTTC.